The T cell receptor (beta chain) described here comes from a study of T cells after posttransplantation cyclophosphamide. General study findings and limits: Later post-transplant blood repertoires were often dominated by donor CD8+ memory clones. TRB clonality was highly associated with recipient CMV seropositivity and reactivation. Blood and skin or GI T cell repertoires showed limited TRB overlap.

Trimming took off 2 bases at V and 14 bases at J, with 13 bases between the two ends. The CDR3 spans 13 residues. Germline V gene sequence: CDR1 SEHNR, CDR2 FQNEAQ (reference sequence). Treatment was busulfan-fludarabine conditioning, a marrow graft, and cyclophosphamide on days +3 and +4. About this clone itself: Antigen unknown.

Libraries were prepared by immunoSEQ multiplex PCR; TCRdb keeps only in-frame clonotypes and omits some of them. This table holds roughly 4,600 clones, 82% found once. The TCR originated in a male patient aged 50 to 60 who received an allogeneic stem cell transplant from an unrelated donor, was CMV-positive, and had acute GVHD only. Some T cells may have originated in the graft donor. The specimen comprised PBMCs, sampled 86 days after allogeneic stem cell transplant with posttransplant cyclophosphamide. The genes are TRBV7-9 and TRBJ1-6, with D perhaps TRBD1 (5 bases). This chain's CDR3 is CASSLRAQGSLHF. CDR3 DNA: TGTGCCAGCAGCTTACGGGCCCAGGGATCCCTCCACTTT. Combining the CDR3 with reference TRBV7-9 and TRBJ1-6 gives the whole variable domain DTGVSQNPRHKITKRGQNVTFRCDPISEHNRLYWYRQTLGQGPEFLTYFQNEAQLEKSRLLSDRFSAERPKGSFSTLEIQRTEQGDSAMYLCASSLRAQGSLHFGNGTRLTVT.